The sequence of this TCR beta chain was determined in a study of low-dose radiotherapy and immunotherapy resistance in tumors. Study-wide background: The study delivered 0.5 Gy per fraction every 2 weeks to Cohort 1, totaling 6.5 Gy. Patients took oral aspirin 300 mg daily for four cycles from cycle 1 day 1.

A constant-region primer paired with the V-primer adapter amplified TCRs over about 20 PCR cycles. In vitro transcription amplified isolated mRNA. TCRdb reanalysed the reads using MiXCR and keeps one entry per CDR3 protein. The table records about 52,000 distinct CDR3 sequences, approximately 31% of them present only once. Germline loops: CDR1 SQVTM, CDR2 ANQGSEA. Trimming removed 1 base at V and 3 bases at J, with 7 bases between. The CDR3 extends over 12 amino acids. The time point is: after trial treatment. Treatment in this sample: LDRT plus nivolumab, ipilimumab, low-dose cyclophosphamide and aspirin (RACIN trial). As a condition of eligibility, patients had advanced solid tumors lacking tumor-infiltrating lymphocytes.

Specimen: PBMCs, collected after low-dose radiotherapy plus immunotherapy. The genes are TRBV29-1 and TRBJ2-7, with D unclear. The TCR originated in a male donor with rectosigmoid adenocarcinoma. CDR3 in DNA: TGCAGCGTTGAAGGGATAGGCTACGAGCAGTACTTC. It translates to CSVEGIGYEQYF.